Each of the 19 T cell receptor beta chains below was sequenced from the same sample in a study of OX40 agonist ivuxolimab in advanced cancers. Produced via immunoSEQ multiplex PCR; TCRdb's table is partial and in-frame only. The sample yields around 84,000 clones, about nine tenths seen once. Sequenced material: CD4+ or CD8+ T cells sorted from blood, taken in a trial of the OX40 agonist ivuxolimab. The receptors originated from an adult with an advanced solid tumor such as melanoma, head and neck, liver or kidney cancer.

The rearrangement uses TRBV2 and TRBJ1-5; D not certain. The ends were cut back, 6 bases at V and 3 bases at J, with 6 bases in the middle. CDR3 length equals 12 residues. CDR1 is SNHLY and CDR2 is FYNNEI in the germline V gene. CDR3: CASRADNQPQHF. CDR3 in DNA: TGTGCCAGCAGGGCGGACAATCAGCCCCAGCATTTT.

The chain combines TRBV19 with TRBJ1-4; TRBD1 matches at 11 bases. Germline values: CDR1 LNHDA, CDR2 SQIVND (reference sequence). Losses at the gene ends were 4 bases for V and 8 bases for J; bases not matched to a gene: 6. The CDR3 loop spans 15 amino acids. The CDR3 sequence is CASSSPGTGGEKLFF. As DNA, the CDR3 is TGTGCCAGTAGTAGCCCCGGGACAGGGGGAGAAAAACTGTTTTTT.

The chain uses TRBV7-2 and TRBJ1-2, with TRBD1 identical over 7 bases. The germline V gene encodes CDR1 SGHTA and CDR2 FQGNSA. This CDR3 spans 14 amino acids. V was pared by 1 base and J by 2 bases, with 1 base of the junction left unmatched. The CDR3 DNA is TGTGCCAGCAGCTTAGGGACAGGCAACTATGGCTACACCTTC. Translated: CASSLGTGNYGYTF.

The chain uses TRBV6-5 and TRBJ1-3; no definite D call. CDR3 length: 13 residues. The germline V gene has CDR1 MNHEY and CDR2 SVGAGI. V was shortened by 4 bases and J by 8 bases, with 12 bases between the two germline ends. The CDR3 protein is CASSSSRGDTIYF. CDR3 DNA: TGTGCCAGCAGTTCCTCCCGAGGAGACACCATATATTTT.

The rearrangement links TRBV10-1 to TRBJ2-3, with D perhaps TRBD2 (6 bases). The CDR3 has 14 residues. Between the trimmed V and J ends, which lost 4 bases and 2 bases, there was a span of 10 bases. CDR1 and CDR2 (germline): WNHNN, SYGVQD (reference sequence). CDR3 amino acids: CASSAGGITDTQYF. The DNA of the CDR3 is TGCGCCAGCAGTGCCGGCGGGATCACAGATACGCAGTATTTT.

V and J are TRBV5-1 and TRBJ2-7; 7 bases line up with TRBD1. CDR3 length: 14 residues. Losses at the gene ends were 4 bases for V and 2 bases for J; bases not matched to a gene: 6. Germline V lookup: CDR1 SGHRS, CDR2 YFSETQ. CDR3: CASSPRQGAYEQYF. Written as DNA, the CDR3 is TGCGCCAGCAGCCCCAGACAGGGAGCCTACGAGCAGTACTTC.

The gene calls are TRBV7-3 and TRBJ2-2; 9 nucleotides line up with TRBD1. From germline, CDR1 is SGHTA and CDR2 FQGTGA. With V trimmed by 5 bases and J by 1 base, 8 bases remained unmatched. The CDR3 is made up of 17 amino acids. DNA of the CDR3: TGTGCCAGCAGCCGTACAGGGGGCTCGCTGAACACCGGGGAGCTGTTTTTT. As protein: CASSRTGGSLNTGELFF.

V is TRBV28 and J is TRBJ1-5; D gene ambiguous. This CDR3 comprises 17 residues. The germline V and J ends were trimmed by 8 bases and 1 base, with 21 bases remaining between them. Germline CDR1 and CDR2: MDHEN and SYDVKM. This chain's CDR3 is CASQEVGRGGSNQPQHF. The CDR3 DNA follows: TGTGCCAGCCAAGAGGTCGGGAGAGGAGGGAGCAATCAGCCCCAGCATTTT.

This clone was counted a few times. This rearrangement joins TRBV6-1 to TRBJ1-5, with 9 positions matching TRBD1. The germline V gene has CDR1 MNHNS and CDR2 SASEGT. After removal of 7 bases from V and 2 bases from J, the junction contained 6 bases not matched to a gene. This CDR3 spans 15 amino acids. The DNA for the CDR3 is TGTGCCAGCACCTCTACAGGGGGCGGCAATCAGCCCCAGCATTTT. Translated: CASTSTGGGNQPQHF.

The rearrangement joins TRBV28 to TRBJ1-2; D unclear. Germline-derived CDR1 and CDR2 are MDHEN and SYDVKM. The CDR3 covers 12 residues. Trimming pared 6 bases from V and 5 bases from J, leaving 10 bases between. DNA for the CDR3: TGTGCCAGCAGCTCCGGATCATATGGCTACACCTTC. It is translated as CASSSGSYGYTF.

This sequence joins TRBV10-3 and TRBJ2-1, with 7 bases lining up with TRBD2. The V gene's germline CDR1 is ENHRY and CDR2 SYGVKD. Germline trimming cut 8 bases from V and 1 base from J; bases unmatched to any gene: 11. The CDR3 spans 16 residues. The CDR3 DNA sequence: TGTGCCATCGGTAGCGGGCTGGGAGCATCCTACAATGAGCAGTTCTTC. It encodes CAIGSGLGASYNEQFF.

The chain uses TRBV28 and TRBJ1-3, with D possibly being TRBD1 (6 bases). Germline V gene lookup returns CDR1 MDHEN and CDR2 SYDVKM. Trimming cost V 10 bases and J 3 bases, with 19 bases left between them. This CDR3 has 15 residues. This CDR3 reads CATLRSGDNGNTIYF. In DNA, the CDR3 is TGTGCCACCTTAAGATCAGGGGATAATGGAAACACCATATATTTT.

V and J are TRBV28 and TRBJ1-5, with D hard to call. V shed 6 bases and J shed 5 bases, with 14 bases lying between them. The germline gives CDR1 MDHEN, CDR2 SYDVKM. CDR3 length equals 14 residues. The chain's CDR3 is CASRWGGRDQPQHF. The CDR3 DNA sequence: TGTGCCAGCAGGTGGGGAGGGCGGGATCAGCCCCAGCATTTT.

The V call is TRBV11-2, the J call TRBJ2-7; D unresolved. CDR3 length: 14 residues. V lost 3 bases and J 0 bases, leaving 9 bases between the germline ends. Germline V gene lookup returns CDR1 SGHAT and CDR2 FQNNGV. The CDR3 loop is CASSLRLSSYEQYF. The DNA of the CDR3 is TGTGCCAGCAGCTTGAGGCTCAGCTCCTACGAGCAGTACTTC.

This clone was counted once. V and J are TRBV27 and TRBJ1-2, with D perhaps TRBD1 (6 bases). CDR1 and CDR2 from the germline V gene are MNHEY and SMNVEV (reference sequence). Trimming removed 4 bases from V and 4 bases from J, with 16 bases in between. The length of the CDR3 is 15 residues. Here the CDR3 DNA reads TGTGCCAGCAGTTCCCCCTCGACAGGCTCCTATGGCTACACCTTC. This gives the protein CASSSPSTGSYGYTF.

As regards this clone: Other nucleotide sequences in the sample specify the same CDR3. The chain couples TRBV11-2 to TRBJ2-1; D may be TRBD2 (5 bases). The CDR3 is 13 residues long. From germline, CDR1 is SGHAT and CDR2 FQNNGV. The V end was cut by 1 base, the J end by 5 bases, with 6 bases between. The CDR3 spells CASSLAGNNEQFF. The CDR3, as DNA: TGTGCCAGCAGCTTAGCGGGAAACAATGAGCAGTTCTTC.

The chain links TRBV27 to TRBJ1-2, with D perhaps matching TRBD1 (5 bases). V lost 5 bases and J lost 2, with 9 bases in between. Germline V gene data show CDR1 as MNHEY and CDR2 as SMNVEV (reference sequence). CDR3 length equals 13 residues. Written as DNA, the CDR3 is TGTGCCAGCAGTCCCAGGGAGAACTATGGCTACACCTTC. Its translation is CASSPRENYGYTF.

The chain's CDR3 is CATSLAGNYGYTF. The CDR3 bases are TGTGCCACCAGCCTGGCCGGAAACTATGGCTACACCTTC. This chain connects TRBV15 to TRBJ1-2; no definite D call. Germline values: CDR1 LNHNV, CDR2 YYDKDF (reference sequence). Trimming removed 5 bases at V and 2 bases at J, with 9 bases between. CDR3 length equals 13 residues.

The chain carries TRBV28 and TRBJ1-2; no clear D. Germline V gene data show CDR1 as MDHEN and CDR2 as SYDVKM. CDR3 length: 14 residues. V lost 1 base and J 3 bases, leaving 9 bases between the germline ends. CDR3 DNA: TGTGCCAGCAGTTTATCCGCAGAGCACTATGGCTACACCTTC. Amino acid sequence: CASSLSAEHYGYTF.